These 21 T cell receptor beta chains were all obtained from the same sample, sequenced in a study of shared clonotypes between healthy human individuals (dated by TCRdb to 2019 to 2021). Libraries were prepared through the immunoSEQ multiplex PCR assay. The source is immuneACCESS, and TCRdb retained only in-frame sequences with V and J called. Part of the clones is not carried over; for the studies checked, unresolved V genes explain less than half of this, and the remainder is unexplained. The sample includes about 560,000 clones, with 70% to 80% observed a single time. The leading ten clones occupy 12% of the sample. The source material was PBMCs. Every receptor here comes from a woman aged 40 to 50 in good health. Some clones in this sample may be carry-over from other donors' samples.

The chain links TRBV6-1 to TRBJ2-7, with TRBD2 identical over 9 bases. Germline assignment: CDR1 MNHNS and CDR2 SASEGT. After removal of 3 bases from V and 2 bases from J, the junction contained 2 bases not matched to a gene. The CDR3 extends over 14 amino acids. CDR3 sequence: CASSDRLAAYEQYF. The CDR3 coding sequence is TGTGCCAGCAGTGATAGACTAGCGGCCTACGAGCAGTACTTC.

V usage is TRBV2 and J usage is TRBJ2-2; no reliable D call. In germline, CDR1 is SNHLY, CDR2 FYNNEI. This CDR3 contains 14 residues. V shed 6 bases and J shed 0 bases, with 8 bases lying between them. In DNA form, the CDR3 reads TGTGCCAGCAGGTTGCAGCCGAACACCGGGGAGCTGTTTTTT. Amino acid sequence: CASRLQPNTGELFF.

The V call is TRBV11-2, the J call TRBJ2-7, with D possibly being TRBD1 (6 bases). The CDR3 is 14 amino acids. Trimming shortened V by 3 bases and J by 0 bases, and 9 bases separated the two germline ends. Germline lookup yields CDR1 SGHAT and CDR2 FQNNGV. The CDR3 is CASSLGTLSYEQYF. For the CDR3, the DNA is TGTGCCAGCAGCTTGGGGACACTCTCCTACGAGCAGTACTTC. Filled out from reference TRBV11-2 and TRBJ2-7, the complete variable domain reads EAGVAQSPRYKIIEKRQSVAFWCNPISGHATLYWYQQILGQGPKLLIQFQNNGVVDDSQLPKDRFSAERLKGVDSTLKIQPAKLEDSAVYLCASSLGTLSYEQYFGPGTRLTVT.

The chain recombines TRBV6-1 with TRBJ1-4; D not resolved. The CDR3 loop spans 15 amino acids. Germline-derived CDR1 and CDR2 are MNHNS and SASEGT. With 0 bases removed from V and 6 bases from J, the gap between germline ends came to 11 bases. The CDR3 here is CASSEAQSAYEKLFF. The CDR3 DNA is TGTGCCAGCAGTGAAGCGCAGTCAGCGTATGAAAAACTGTTTTTT.

The chain recombines TRBV6-5 with TRBJ1-1, with D possibly matching TRBD1 (6 bases). Germline V gene data show CDR1 as MNHEY and CDR2 as SVGAGI. Trimming stripped 6 bases from V and 1 base from J, with 12 bases between. The CDR3 is made up of 14 amino acids. The CDR3 spells CASSRQDPNTEAFF. DNA for the CDR3: TGTGCCAGCAGCCGACAGGACCCGAACACTGAAGCTTTCTTT.

CDR3 in DNA: TGTGCCAGCAGCTTGGGCAGGCGGTACGAGCAGTACTTC. Translating gives CASSLGRRYEQYF. The V gene is TRBV5-4, the J gene TRBJ2-7; D gene uncertain. CDR1 and CDR2 (germline): SGHNT, YYREEE (reference sequence). V lost 0 bases and J lost 4, with 8 bases in between. The CDR3 consists of 13 residues.

This clone was counted once. V gene TRBV7-3 combines with J gene TRBJ2-7; the D gene is possibly TRBD1 (5 bases). V dropped 5 bases and J dropped 2 bases, with 13 bases sitting between them. This CDR3 region has 14 residues. CDR1 is SGHTA, CDR2 FQGTGA, per germline. CDR3 amino acids: CASSLQASTYEQYF. In DNA form, the CDR3 reads TGTGCCAGCAGCCTACAGGCCTCCACCTACGAGCAGTACTTC.

Comments on this clone: Other DNA sequences within the sample encode an identical CDR3. J is TRBJ2-1 and V is TRBV18, with TRBD2 matching over 13 bases. Looked up from germline, CDR1 is KGHSH and CDR2 is LQKENI. The V gene end was trimmed by 3 bases and the J gene end by 4 bases; junction bases not matched to a gene: 0. The CDR3 consists of 15 residues. Here the CDR3 reads CASSPGLAGYNEQFF. The CDR3 DNA reads TGTGCCAGCTCACCGGGACTAGCGGGGTACAATGAGCAGTTCTTC.

This clone is medium-sized in the sample. Distinct nucleotide sequences in the sample also encode this CDR3. The CDR3 coding sequence is TGTGCCAGCAGCAAAAAGGACACTGAAGCTTTCTTT. It translates to CASSKKDTEAFF. The rearrangement links TRBV28 to TRBJ1-1; D gene unclear. The CDR3 is made up of 12 amino acids. Trimming left V 6 bases short and J 3 bases short, with 8 bases between. Germline CDR1 is MDHEN and CDR2 is SYDVKM.

This clone was counted a few times. The CDR3 here is CASSPPGLAGPGCYEQYF. The CDR3 DNA follows: TGTGCCAGCAGTCCACCGGGACTAGCGGGACCAGGGTGCTACGAGCAGTACTTC. This chain links TRBV6-9 with TRBJ2-7; 13 bases are shared with TRBD2. Losses at the gene ends were 5 bases for V and 3 bases for J; bases not matched to a gene: 13. Germline CDR1 is MNHGY and CDR2 is SVAAGI. The CDR3 runs 18 residues.

The rearrangement joins TRBV27 to TRBJ2-1; no definite D call. This CDR3 has 16 residues. The V gene's germline CDR1 is MNHEY and CDR2 SMNVEV (reference sequence). V lost 0 bases to trimming and J lost 4 bases, with 13 bases between them. For the CDR3, the DNA is TGTGCCAGCAGTTTATCGACTCAGCTACCTTACAATGAGCAGTTCTTC. Translating gives CASSLSTQLPYNEQFF.

A note on this clone: A clone one base away is much larger, so this may be a read error. The chain links TRBV5-2 to TRBJ2-3; TRBD2 reflects the table's D call only, with no check against the DNA. TRBV5-2 is marked as a pseudogene. CDR3 length equals 17 residues. The CDR3 sequence: CASSQEASGGSTDTQYF. The DNA for the CDR3 is TGTGCCAGCAGCCAAGAGGCTAGCGGGGGAAGCACAGATACGCAGTATTTT.

The J gene is TRBJ2-1, the V gene TRBV28; 9 bases align to TRBD2. The CDR3 runs 13 residues. Germline V gene lookup returns CDR1 MDHEN and CDR2 SYDVKM. With V trimmed by 3 bases and J by 7 bases, 1 base remained unmatched. The CDR3 DNA follows: TGTGCCAGCAGTTTCAGCGGGAGGAATGAGCAGTTCTTC. Translation: CASSFSGRNEQFF.

The chain carries TRBV5-4 and TRBJ1-2; D might be TRBD1 (5 bases). This CDR3 contains 18 residues. Trimming cost V 0 bases and J 1 base, with 19 bases left between them. Germline V CDR1 and CDR2: SGHNT, YYREEE (reference sequence). The DNA for the CDR3 is TGTGCCAGCAGCTTGGGGGGCGGCAGTGGGACCATTAACTATGGCTACACCTTC. Amino acid sequence: CASSLGGGSGTINYGYTF.

The V call is TRBV21-1, the J call TRBJ2-2; the table assigns TRBD1, which was not confirmed against the DNA. TRBV21-1 is given as a pseudogene. The CDR3 is 17 residues long. CDR3 loop: CASSTSFYTGLTGELFF. The CDR3 bases are TGTGCCAGCAGTACGAGTTTCTACACAGGCTTGACCGGGGAGCTGTTTTTT.

The chain links TRBV30 to TRBJ1-1; unclear D gene. The V and J ends lost 2 bases and 4 bases respectively, with 11 bases between them. Germline V gene sequence: CDR1 GTSNPN, CDR2 SVGIG (reference sequence). The CDR3 totals 13 residues. The CDR3 here is CAWSMGWGTEAFF. The CDR3 nucleotides are TGTGCCTGGAGTATGGGCTGGGGCACTGAAGCTTTCTTT.

The V gene is TRBV27, the J gene TRBJ2-3; D call uncertain. The ends were cut back, 2 bases at V and 3 bases at J, with 6 bases in the middle. Germline V gene lookup returns CDR1 MNHEY and CDR2 SMNVEV (reference sequence). The CDR3 covers 13 residues. For the CDR3, the DNA is TGTGCCAGCAGTTTAATGGGAACAGATACGCAGTATTTT. It yields the protein CASSLMGTDTQYF.

The chain joins TRBV11-2 to TRBJ2-1; 7 positions agree with TRBD2. Germline lookup yields CDR1 SGHAT and CDR2 FQNNGV. There are 18 residues in the CDR3. V was clipped by 1 base and J by 4 bases; unmatched bases: 13. This chain's CDR3 is CASSLGSARESGYNEQFF. CDR3 sequence (DNA): TGTGCCAGCAGCTTAGGGTCGGCGCGGGAGTCGGGATACAATGAGCAGTTCTTC.

This clone was observed a few times. V usage is TRBV28 and J usage is TRBJ1-1; D may be TRBD1 (6 bases). The CDR3 has 14 amino acids. CDR1 and CDR2 from the germline V gene are MDHEN and SYDVKM. V was trimmed by 6 bases and J by 0 bases, leaving 11 bases between them. The CDR3 reads CASRFGQLNTEAFF. DNA for the CDR3: TGTGCCAGCAGATTCGGACAGCTGAACACTGAAGCTTTCTTT.

V and J are TRBV5-1 and TRBJ2-3; no clear D. Germline values: CDR1 SGHRS, CDR2 YFSETQ. The CDR3 is made up of 14 amino acids. The V end lost 3 bases, the J end lost 2 bases, and 10 bases lay between the germline ends. The CDR3 nucleotides read TGCGCCAGCAGCTCCACGGCCCACACAGATACGCAGTATTTT. Translated: CASSSTAHTDTQYF.

The genes are TRBV11-1 and TRBJ1-1; 7 positions match TRBD1. V lost 7 bases, J lost 2 bases, and 10 bases stayed unmatched. CDR1 SGHAT and CDR2 FQDESV come from the germline V gene (reference sequence). The CDR3 covers 15 residues. The CDR3 DNA reads as TGTGCCAGCAACATAGGGACAGAGCTCAACACTGAAGCTTTCTTT. Its protein product is CASNIGTELNTEAFF.